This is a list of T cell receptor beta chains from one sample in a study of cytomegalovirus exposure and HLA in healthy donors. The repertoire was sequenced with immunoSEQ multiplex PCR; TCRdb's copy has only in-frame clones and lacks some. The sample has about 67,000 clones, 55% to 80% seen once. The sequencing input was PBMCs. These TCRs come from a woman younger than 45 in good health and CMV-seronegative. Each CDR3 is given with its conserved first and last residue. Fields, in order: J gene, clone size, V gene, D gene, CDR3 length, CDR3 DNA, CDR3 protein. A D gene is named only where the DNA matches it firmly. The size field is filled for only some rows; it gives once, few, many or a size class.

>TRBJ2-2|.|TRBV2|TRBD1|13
TGTGCCAGCAGTAAGACAGGGACCGGGGAGCTGTTTTTT
CASSKTGTGELFF
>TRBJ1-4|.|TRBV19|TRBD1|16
TGTGCCAGTAGTCAACGGGCGACAGGGGGGCGAGAAAAACTGTTTTTT
CASSQRATGGREKLFF
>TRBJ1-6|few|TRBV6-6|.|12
TGTGCCAGCAGTTACTCGGGGCCACCCCTCCACTTT
CASSYSGPPLHF
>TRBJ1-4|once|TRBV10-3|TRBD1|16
TGTGCCATCAGCGATAGACAGGGGGAATCTTATGAAAAACTGTTTTTT
CAISDRQGESYEKLFF
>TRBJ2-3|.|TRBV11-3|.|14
TGTGCCAGCAGTTCCAGGACTACGCCGGATACGCAGTATTTT
CASSSRTTPDTQYF
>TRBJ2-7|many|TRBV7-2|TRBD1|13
TGTGCCAGCAGCCGGACAGGGAACGGCGAGCAGTACTTC
CASSRTGNGEQYF
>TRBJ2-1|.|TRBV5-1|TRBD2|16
TGCGCCAGCAGCTTGGGGGGCGGGGGGGCCCAGGGTGAGCAGTTCTTC
CASSLGGGGAQGEQFF
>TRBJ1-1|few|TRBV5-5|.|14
TGTGCCAGCAGCTTACCCAGAATGAACACTGAAGCTTTCTTT
CASSLPRMNTEAFF
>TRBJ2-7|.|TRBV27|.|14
TGTGCCAGCAGTTCCAGGCTAAACTCCTACGAGCAGTACTTC
CASSSRLNSYEQYF
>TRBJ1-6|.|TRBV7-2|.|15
TGTGCCAGCAGCTTAGCGGGGCGGGAAGGGTCACCCCTCCACTTT
CASSLAGREGSPLHF
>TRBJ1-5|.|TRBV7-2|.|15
TGTGCCAGCAGCTTAGAACAGGGATTCAATCAGCCCCAGCATTTT
CASSLEQGFNQPQHF
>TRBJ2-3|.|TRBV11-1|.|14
TGTGCCAGCAGCTCTTACAGGGGCACAGATACGCAGTATTTT
CASSSYRGTDTQYF
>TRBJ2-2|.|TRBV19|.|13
TGTGCCAGTACCCAACAGGGCGGCGGGGAGCTGTTTTTT
CASTQQGGGELFF
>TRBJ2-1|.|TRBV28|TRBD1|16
TGTGCCAGCAGTCCCCCGACAGGGGGATCCTACAATGAGCAGTTCTTC
CASSPPTGGSYNEQFF
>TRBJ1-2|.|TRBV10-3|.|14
TGTGCCATCAGGAAAGGGACTCGTGAGGATGGCTACACCTTC
CAIRKGTREDGYTF
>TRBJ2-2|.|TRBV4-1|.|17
TGCGCCAGCAGCCAAGGCTTCGACACGTCGAACACCGGGGAGCTGTTTTTT
CASSQGFDTSNTGELFF
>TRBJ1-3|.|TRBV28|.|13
TGTGCCAGCAAGGAGAGTCTTGGAAACACCATATATTTT
CASKESLGNTIYF
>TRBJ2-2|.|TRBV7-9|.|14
TGTGCCAGCAAACCGACAGGGAACACCGGGGAGCTGTTTTTT
CASKPTGNTGELFF
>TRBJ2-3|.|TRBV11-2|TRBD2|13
TGTGCCAGCAGCTCGACTAGCGGAGGTGTCAAGTATTTT
CASSSTSGGVKYF
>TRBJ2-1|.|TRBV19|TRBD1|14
TGTGCCAGTACCCCAGGGGGCCCTTACAATGAGCAGTTCTTC
CASTPGGPYNEQFF
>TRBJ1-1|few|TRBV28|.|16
TGTGCCAGCAGTTCCCTAGGTCAGGGGATCAACACTGAAGCTTTCTTT
CASSSLGQGINTEAFF
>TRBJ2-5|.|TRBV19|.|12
TGTGCCTCATCCAGGGGAAGGGAGACCCAGTACTTC
CASSRGRETQYF
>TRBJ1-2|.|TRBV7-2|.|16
TGTGCCAGCAGCTTAGTGGGGGGGCCGGGAAACTATGGCTACACCTTC
CASSLVGGPGNYGYTF
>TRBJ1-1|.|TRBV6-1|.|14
TGTGCCAGCACCCCAACCAGGGGAAACACTGAAGCTTTCTTT
CASTPTRGNTEAFF
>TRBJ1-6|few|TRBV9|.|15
TGTGCCAGCAGCGTCTATGGCGGGAATAATTCACCCCTCCACTTT
CASSVYGGNNSPLHF
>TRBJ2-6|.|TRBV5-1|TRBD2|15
TGCGCCAGCAGCTGGGGGGGGTGGGGGGCCAACGTCCTGACTTTC
CASSWGGWGANVLTF
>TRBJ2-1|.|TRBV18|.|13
TGTGCCAGCTCACCACCCCCGGACACTGAGCAGTTCTTC
CASSPPPDTEQFF
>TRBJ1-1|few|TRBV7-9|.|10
TGTGCCAGCGGGGGGTTTGAAGCTTTCTTT
CASGGFEAFF
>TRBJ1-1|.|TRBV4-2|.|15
TGTGCCAGCAGCCAAGGGACAGCGCAGAACACTGAAGCTTTCTTT
CASSQGTAQNTEAFF
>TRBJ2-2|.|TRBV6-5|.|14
TGTGCCAGCAGTTACAGACTAGACACCGGGGAGCTGTTTTTT
CASSYRLDTGELFF
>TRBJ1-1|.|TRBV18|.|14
TGTGCCAGCTCACCACAGGGGCGCAACACTGAAGCTTTCTTT
CASSPQGRNTEAFF
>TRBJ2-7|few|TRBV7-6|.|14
TGTGCCAGCAGCTTGAATGGTCAGACACACGAGCAGTACTTC
CASSLNGQTHEQYF
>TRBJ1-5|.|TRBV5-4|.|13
TGTGCCAGCAGCTTCGGGTACAATCAGCCCCAGCATTTT
CASSFGYNQPQHF
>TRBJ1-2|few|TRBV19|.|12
TGTGCCAGTAGTCCCCAGGAATATGGCTACACCTTC
CASSPQEYGYTF
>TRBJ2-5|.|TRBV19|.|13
TGTGCCAGTACTCAGGGAGGCCAAGAGACCCAGTACTTC
CASTQGGQETQYF
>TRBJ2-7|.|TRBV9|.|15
TGTGCCAGCAGCGTAGGCGAGCCCCCACTCTACGAGCAGTACTTC
CASSVGEPPLYEQYF
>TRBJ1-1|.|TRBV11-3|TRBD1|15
TGTGCCAGCAGCGACAGGGCTGGAGGGTTCACTGAAGCTTTCTTT
CASSDRAGGFTEAFF
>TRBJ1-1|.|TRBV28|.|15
TGTGCCAGCAGTTCAACGGGAGTGTTGAACACTGAAGCTTTCTTT
CASSSTGVLNTEAFF
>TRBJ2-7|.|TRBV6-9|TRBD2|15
TGTGCCAGCAGTTACGGGGCGGGACTACCTTACGAGCAGTACTTC
CASSYGAGLPYEQYF
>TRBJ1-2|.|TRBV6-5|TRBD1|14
TGTGCCAGCAGTCCTATCGGACAGGGTGATGGCTACACCTTC
CASSPIGQGDGYTF
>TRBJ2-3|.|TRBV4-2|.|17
TGTGCCAGCAGCCAAGAGTCCGGGAGAGGCTTCACAGATACGCAGTATTTT
CASSQESGRGFTDTQYF
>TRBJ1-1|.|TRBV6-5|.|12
TGTGCCAGCAGTACAGTGAACACTGAAGCTTTCTTT
CASSTVNTEAFF
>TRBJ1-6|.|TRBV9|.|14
TGTGCCAGCAGCGTAGGACACTATAATTCACCCCTCCACTTT
CASSVGHYNSPLHF